A selection of T cell receptor beta chains follows, all from one sample in a study of T cells in Graves' hyperthyroidism and ophthalmopathy. TCRdb analysed the multiplex PCR reads with MiXCR anew, one entry per CDR3 protein. The sample holds hundreds of thousands of distinct CDR3 sequences, about 45% seen once. Sequenced material: peripheral blood or thyroid tissue (not recorded which). These receptors came from an adult man with Graves' disease, either hyperthyroidism or ophthalmopathy (not recorded which). Each CDR3 is given with its conserved first and last residue. D genes are given only for firm matches. Only some rows state a clone size, as once, few, many or a class for expanded clones.

d_gene	v_gene	abundance	j_gene	CDR3nt	CDR3aa
TRBD2	TRBV7-2	many	TRBJ2-5	TGTGCCAGCAGCCGGGAACCTGCGGGAGTATCGGAGACCCAGTACTTC	CASSREPAGVSETQYF
-	TRBV5-1	few	TRBJ1-1	TGCGCCAGCAGCTTGGGGCAGGCCCTCAACATGAACACTGAAGCTTTCTTT	CASSLGQALNMNTEAFF
-	TRBV10-3	many	TRBJ1-1	TGTGCCATCAGTGATGGGACGCGGAACACTGAAGCTTTCTTT	CAISDGTRNTEAFF
-	TRBV10-3	-	TRBJ2-7	TGTGCCATCAGACCCTCGGGACCCGGGGCCTACGAGCAGTACTTC	CAIRPSGPGAYEQYF
-	TRBV29-1	-	TRBJ1-2	TGCAGCGTTGAGGACAGAAGAAGCGATGGCTACACCTTC	CSVEDRRSDGYTF
-	TRBV7-2	few	TRBJ1-5	TGTGCCAGCTCACCAACTCTGGGACAGCCCCAGCATTTT	CASSPTLGQPQHF
TRBD1	TRBV2	-	TRBJ2-1	TGTGCCAGCAGTGAAGATGGCAGGGGGCCATACAATGGGCAGTTCTTC	CASSEDGRGPYNGQFF
TRBD1	TRBV19	few	TRBJ1-1	TGTGCCAGTAGTAACCACAGGGGGAGGACTGAAGCTTTCTTT	CASSNHRGRTEAFF
-	TRBV7-3	few	TRBJ1-2	TGTGCCAGCAGTTACAGTGGGTATGCCTATGGCTACACCTTC	CASSYSGYAYGYTF
TRBD1	TRBV29-1	-	TRBJ1-2	TGCAGCGTTGAAGTACCGGGACAGGGGGGCAACTATGGCTACACCTTC	CSVEVPGQGGNYGYTF
TRBD1	TRBV11-1	-	TRBJ1-6	TGTGCCAGCAGCTTAGAGGGACAGACCAATTCACCCCTCCACTTT	CASSLEGQTNSPLHF